The 26 T cell receptor beta chains given below trace back to one sample, sequenced in a study of T cell responses to AZD1222 COVID-19 vaccine. Some clones are missing from TCRdb's copy, which holds only in-frame ones; the method was immunoSEQ multiplex PCR. The repertoire holds roughly 120,000 clones, with around 86% as singletons. Sequenced here: peripheral blood, sampled 28 days after the second AZD1222 dose. The receptors stem from an adult who received the AZD1222 COVID-19 vaccine.

The CDR3 loop is CSVEGNRGPRNEQFF. The CDR3, as DNA: TGCAGCGTTGAGGGGAACAGGGGGCCACGGAATGAGCAGTTCTTC. The rearrangement uses TRBV29-1 and TRBJ2-1; 9 bases match TRBD1. CDR1 SQVTM and CDR2 ANQGSEA come from the germline V gene. The J segment lost 7 bases and the V segment lost 3 bases, leaving 10 bases of the junction unmatched. The CDR3 loop spans 15 amino acids.

This CDR3 is CASSLASTVMNTEAFF. Written as DNA, the CDR3 is TGCGCCAGCAGCTTGGCGTCGACAGTTATGAACACTGAAGCTTTCTTT. The J gene is TRBJ1-1, the V gene TRBV5-1; a possible D gene is TRBD1 (5 bases). V lost 0 bases and J lost 0, with 12 bases in between. Germline CDR1 SGHRS, CDR2 YFSETQ. The CDR3 spans 16 residues.

The chain combines TRBV2 with TRBJ2-5, with no clear D. CDR1 SNHLY and CDR2 FYNNEI come from the germline V gene. V shed 1 base and J shed 0 bases, with 12 bases lying between them. This CDR3 is 16 amino acids long. The CDR3: CASSEGQYPHQETQYF. The CDR3 region has the DNA TGTGCCAGCAGTGAAGGGCAGTATCCCCACCAAGAGACCCAGTACTTC.

The V call is TRBV7-9, the J call TRBJ1-6; D gene unclear. CDR1 is SEHNR and CDR2 is FQNEAQ in the germline V gene (reference sequence). Trimming pared 10 bases from V and 16 bases from J, leaving 23 bases between. The CDR3 runs 13 residues. CDR3 coding DNA: TGTGCCATCATTCCCGGAGGGTCCTACTTTCTCCACTTT. Translated, it gives CAIIPGGSYFLHF.

The rearrangement uses TRBV3-1 (or the pseudogene TRBV3-2) and TRBJ1-6; D possibly corresponds to TRBD1 (5 bases). Germline V gene data show CDR1 as LGHDT and CDR2 as YNNKEL (reference sequence). This CDR3 region has 12 residues. Trimming cost V 8 bases and J 6 bases, with 8 bases left between them. The CDR3 region has the DNA TGTGCCAGCTCAGGGCTTAATTCACCCCTCCACTTT. Its protein is CASSGLNSPLHF.

The chain uses TRBV18 and TRBJ1-5, with a possible D match to TRBD1 (6 bases). Trimming took 4 bases from V and 3 from J, leaving 13 bases between them. The CDR3 has 15 amino acids. Germline V gene lookup returns CDR1 KGHSH and CDR2 LQKENI. CDR3 DNA sequence: TGTGCCAGCTCACAAGAGACAGGAGTCAATCAGCCCCAGCATTTT. This translates into CASSQETGVNQPQHF.

This clone was counted a single time. Here the CDR3 reads CASSWGQANQPQHF. The CDR3, as DNA: TGTGCCAGCAGCTGGGGACAGGCAAATCAGCCCCAGCATTTT. The chain recombines TRBV7-9 with TRBJ1-5; 8 bases match TRBD1. CDR1 SEHNR and CDR2 FQNEAQ come from the germline V gene (reference sequence). The CDR3 contains 14 residues. V was pared by 4 bases and J by 4 bases, with 3 bases of the junction left unmatched.

This chain uses TRBV2 with TRBJ2-3, with TRBD2 matching 7 bases. V dropped 4 bases and J dropped 0; count of bases not matched to a gene: 13. The CDR3 has 18 amino acids. From germline, CDR1 is SNHLY and CDR2 FYNNEI. CDR3 in amino acids: CASSGLARKSPSTDTQYF. The CDR3 coding sequence is TGTGCCAGCAGTGGACTAGCTCGTAAATCCCCTAGCACAGATACGCAGTATTTT.

The chain couples TRBV4-1 to TRBJ1-6; 8 bases map to TRBD1. CDR1 MGHRA and CDR2 YSYEKL come from the germline V gene. The CDR3 is 15 amino acids. V lost 0 bases and J lost 10; bases outside the gene matches: 5. CDR3 amino acids: CASSQEDREGSPLHF. For the CDR3, the DNA is TGCGCCAGCAGCCAAGAGGACAGGGAGGGGTCACCCCTCCACTTT.

The chain combines TRBV12-5 with TRBJ1-4, with D maybe TRBD1 (6 bases). This CDR3 spans 15 amino acids. Germline V gives CDR1 LGHNT, CDR2 FRNRAP. Trimming pared 3 bases from V and 7 bases from J, leaving 15 bases between. The CDR3: CASGLRQKGGEKLFF. The CDR3 DNA is TGTGCTAGTGGTTTACGACAGAAGGGGGGTGAAAAACTGTTTTTT.

The chain joins TRBV4-1 to TRBJ2-1; 9 nucleotides line up with TRBD2. Unmatched junction bases numbered 2, after V lost 4 bases and J lost 4 bases. This CDR3 region has 14 residues. Germline CDR1 reads MGHRA; CDR2 reads YSYEKL. DNA for the CDR3: TGCGCCAGCAGCCCCGGACTAGCGTACAATGAGCAGTTCTTC. Residues: CASSPGLAYNEQFF.

The genes are TRBV18 and TRBJ2-7; the match to TRBD2 covers 9 bases. J gave up 5 bases and V 0 bases, and 2 bases lay outside the gene matches. CDR1 and CDR2 (germline): KGHSH, LQKENI. This CDR3 has 14 amino acids. CDR3 sequence: CASSPPGGGDEQYF. DNA of the CDR3: TGTGCCAGCTCACCACCGGGCGGGGGGGACGAGCAGTACTTC.

V is TRBV5-6 and J is TRBJ1-2; D is undetermined. Germline loops: CDR1 SGHDT, CDR2 YYEEEE. The CDR3 has 15 amino acids. Between the trimmed V and J ends, which lost 0 bases and 3 bases, there was a span of 12 bases. The DNA of the CDR3 is TGTGCCAGCAGCTTGGGGCCAAGAACGGACTATGGCTACACCTTC. It translates to CASSLGPRTDYGYTF.

This chain uses TRBV19 with TRBJ1-1; D perhaps matches TRBD1 (5 bases). V was clipped by 6 bases and J by 6 bases, with 17 bases between them. Germline assignment: CDR1 LNHDA and CDR2 SQIVND (reference sequence). This CDR3 is 14 amino acids long. DNA of the CDR3: TGTGCCAGTAGGCAATGGGACCGAGGGGCTGAAGCTTTCTTT. Translated: CASRQWDRGAEAFF.

This clone was recorded only once. CDR3 sequence: CAWDQGANQPQHF. CDR3 nucleotides: TGTGCCTGGGACCAGGGGGCCAATCAGCCCCAGCATTTT. The chain is built from TRBV30 and TRBJ1-5, with 8 bases aligning to TRBD1. CDR3 size: 13 residues. V lost 5 bases and J lost 3; bases outside the gene matches: 3. Per the germline V gene, CDR1 is GTSNPN and CDR2 is SVGIG (reference sequence).

V is TRBV5-4 and J is TRBJ1-2, with D possibly TRBD1 on 5 matching bases. This CDR3 contains 13 residues. Trimming took off 0 bases at V and 8 bases at J, with 11 bases between the two ends. Germline V lookup: CDR1 SGHNT, CDR2 YYREEE (reference sequence). The chain's CDR3 is CASSLGGGGGYTF. In nucleotides, the CDR3 is TGTGCCAGCAGCTTGGGCGGGGGTGGAGGCTACACCTTC.

The J gene is TRBJ1-2, the V gene TRBV7-3; tentative D call: TRBD1 (5 bases). The germline gives CDR1 SGHTA, CDR2 FQGTGA. The V and J ends lost 2 bases and 0 bases respectively, with 10 bases between them. This CDR3 region has 15 residues. CDR3 nucleotides: TGTGCCAGCAGCTTACACGGGGGTACTAACTATGGCTACACCTTC. Amino acid sequence: CASSLHGGTNYGYTF.

In DNA form, the CDR3 reads TGTGCCAGCAGTTACTCGAAGGTCTCCAGTTTTAGCACTGAAGCTTTCTTT. Protein sequence: CASSYSKVSSFSTEAFF. This chain joins TRBV6-2 or TRBV6-3 and TRBJ1-1, with D unresolved. Trimming stripped 0 bases from V and 4 bases from J, with 18 bases between. This CDR3 spans 17 amino acids. Germline CDR1 reads MNHEY; CDR2 reads SVGEGT.

This clone was recorded only once. This chain connects TRBV2 to TRBJ1-4, with a weak D call TRBD1 (6 bases). Germline values: CDR1 SNHLY, CDR2 FYNNEI. CDR3 size: 14 residues. Trimming left V 4 bases short and J 2 bases short, with 8 bases between. In nucleotides, the CDR3 is TGTGCCAGCAGTGGGGGACACACTAATGAAAAACTGTTTTTT. Residues: CASSGGHTNEKLFF. The entire variable domain, with the rest obtained from reference TRBV2 and TRBJ1-4, is as follows: EPEVTQTPSHQVTQMGQEVILRCVPISNHLYFYWYRQILGQKVEFLVSFYNNEISEKSEIFDDQFSVERPDGSNFTLKIRSTKLEDSAMYFCASSGGHTNEKLFFGSGTQLSVL.

The rearrangement links TRBV3-1 (or the pseudogene TRBV3-2) to TRBJ2-3, with unresolved D. Germline assignment: CDR1 LGHDT and CDR2 YNNKEL (reference sequence). The V end lost 3 bases, the J end lost 4 bases, and 14 bases lay between the germline ends. The CDR3 is 15 residues long. CDR3 DNA: TGTGCCAGCAGCCACGGTGGCCCACTCCCAGATACGCAGTATTTT. Translated: CASSHGGPLPDTQYF.

This clone showed up just once. The genes are TRBV6-5 and TRBJ1-1; D gene unclear. V was shortened by 7 bases and J by 8 bases, with 14 bases between the two germline ends. CDR1 is MNHEY and CDR2 is SVGAGI in the germline V gene. CDR3 length: 12 residues. The CDR3 is CASTKGTGEAFF. The CDR3 DNA is TGTGCCAGCACCAAAGGAACGGGGGAAGCTTTCTTT.

This clone appeared once. The V and J genes are TRBV7-2 and TRBJ1-4, with D possibly matching TRBD1 (5 bases). V lost 5 bases and J 8 bases, leaving 15 bases between the germline ends. Germline values: CDR1 SGHTA, CDR2 FQGNSA. The CDR3 extends over 14 amino acids. The CDR3 DNA reads as TGTGCCAGCAGCCCCTCGACAGCCGAGGAAAAACTGTTTTTT. Protein: CASSPSTAEEKLFF. Full variable domain (missing parts from reference TRBV7-2 and TRBJ1-4): GAGVSQSPSNKVTEKGKDVELRCDPISGHTALYWYRQSLGQGLEFLIYFQGNSAPDKSGLPSDRFSAERTGGSVSTLTIQRTQQEDSAVYLCASSPSTAEEKLFFGSGTQLSVL.

The gene calls are TRBV3-1 (or the pseudogene TRBV3-2) and TRBJ2-7; D remains ambiguous. The V gene lost 4 bases and the J gene lost 6 bases, with 13 bases spanning the gap. The CDR3 length is 13 residues. CDR1 is LGHDT and CDR2 is YNNKEL in the germline V gene (reference sequence). The CDR3 sequence is CASSRMGLSEQYF. For the CDR3, the DNA is TGTGCCAGCAGCCGGATGGGGTTGTCCGAGCAGTACTTC.

The rearrangement uses TRBV6-5 and TRBJ1-4; D unresolved. The CDR3 consists of 14 residues. Germline lookup yields CDR1 MNHEY and CDR2 SVGAGI. The V end was cut by 4 bases, the J end by 4 bases, with 10 bases between. CDR3 in DNA: TGTGCCAGCAGTTTCGACGGGCTTAATGAAAAACTGTTTTTT. Translating it yields CASSFDGLNEKLFF.

This sequence joins TRBV9 and TRBJ1-2; TRBD1 agrees at 9 bases. CDR1 and CDR2 (germline): SGDLS, YYNGEE. V shed 4 bases and J 5 bases; nucleotides not matched to a gene: 9. This CDR3 is built from 15 residues. The CDR3 DNA sequence: TGTGCCAGCAGCCCTGGACAGGGGCCGCAATATGGCTACACCTTC. Protein sequence: CASSPGQGPQYGYTF.

This clone was counted between two and nine times. The rearrangement uses TRBV20-1 and TRBJ2-1, with D possibly matching TRBD2 (6 bases). The CDR3 has 11 residues. V lost 6 bases, J lost 7 bases, and 10 bases lay in between. Germline V gene sequence: CDR1 DFQATT, CDR2 SNEGSKA (reference sequence). In DNA, the CDR3 is TGCAGTGCCGGGGGAAGGAATGAGCAGTTCTTC. Translation: CSAGGRNEQFF.